Presented here are 10 T cell receptor beta chains from one specimen sequenced in a study of T cells in women clearing cervical HPV infection. The assay was immunoSEQ multiplex PCR, and TCRdb's table has in-frame clones only and misses some. Its table records 15,000 or so clones. The sequenced sample consisted of blood buffy coat. The source is a woman aged 18-69 years with a cervical HPV16 infection that either progressed to CIN3+ or cleared (not recorded which).

Notes on this clone: The CDR3 end is not reached by the read, which stops 3 residues before it; the germline J gene fills it in. V gene TRBV6-1 combines with J gene TRBJ1-1, with 9 bases lining up with TRBD1. Germline V CDR1 and CDR2: MNHNS, SASEGT. This CDR3 is 15 amino acids long. The J segment lost 2 bases and the V segment lost 3 bases, leaving 4 bases of the junction unmatched. The CDR3 loop reads CASSEGQGYNTEAFF. The DNA read from the CDR3 is TGTGCCAGCAGTGAGGGACAGGGATACAACACTGAA.

As for this clone: With the read ending 3 residues before the CDR3 end, the germline J gene is used to fill in that end. This chain connects TRBV7-7 to TRBJ2-3; D is perhaps TRBD2 (5 bases). The length of the CDR3 is 14 residues. Germline V gene data show CDR1 as SSHAT and CDR2 as FNYEAQ (reference sequence). The sequenced CDR3 bases are TGTGCTAGCGCTCTGGCGGGTAGCACAGATACG. This encodes CASALAGSTDT. The whole CDR3 protein reads CASALAGSTDTQYF.

Comment on this clone: The CDR3 end is not reached by the read, which stops 3 residues before it; the germline J gene fills it in. The genes are TRBV20-1 and TRBJ1-6; a possible D gene is TRBD1 (6 bases). Germline CDR1 is DFQATT and CDR2 is SNEGSKA (reference sequence). V lost 1 base and J 6 bases, leaving 13 bases between the germline ends. The CDR3 length is 15 residues. The CDR3 bases that were read are TGCAGTGCTAGAGGGGAGGGGGTGGGTAATTCACCC. It is translated as CSARGEGVGNSP. The whole CDR3 region reads CSARGEGVGNSPLHF.

Turning to this clone: Read data end 3 residues before the CDR3 end; the end is taken from the germline J gene. The chain recombines TRBV6-2 or TRBV6-3 with TRBJ1-2; no firm D call. This CDR3 spans 12 amino acids. Looked up from germline, CDR1 is MNHEY and CDR2 is SVGEGT. Trimming pared 8 bases from V and 2 bases from J, leaving 9 bases between. The part of the CDR3 DNA that was read is TGTGCCAGCTTCTGGCCGAACTATGGC. It yields the protein CASFWPNYG. In full, the CDR3 reads CASFWPNYGYTF.

The CDR3 spells CSVGQGGNQPQHF. The DNA read from the CDR3 is TGCAGCGTGGGACAGGGTGGCAATCAGCCC. The chain carries TRBV29-1 and TRBJ1-5, with TRBD1 matching over 9 bases. The read gets to within 3 residues of the CDR3 end, and the germline J gene fills in the rest. Trimming cost V 6 bases and J 2 bases; bases outside gene matches: 2. The CDR3 has 13 residues. CDR1 is SQVTM, CDR2 ANQGSEA, per germline.

Comments on this clone: The read terminates 3 residues before the CDR3 end, so the remaining end is supplied by the germline J gene. The rearrangement uses TRBV11-3 and TRBJ2-5; tentatively, D is TRBD1 (5 bases). The CDR3 has 14 amino acids. The V and J ends lost 2 bases and 5 bases respectively, with 12 bases between them. Germline V CDR1 and CDR2: SGHNT, YENEEA. This chain's CDR3 is CASSLLQGGETQYF. CDR3 DNA, as far as it was read: TGTGCCAGCAGCTTACTGCAGGGTGGGGAGACC.

To note about this clone: The CDR3 is cut off 3 residues early in the read; its end comes from the germline J gene. The gene calls are TRBV9 and TRBJ2-1; tentative D call: TRBD2 (7 bases). Germline CDR1 SGDLS, CDR2 YYNGEE. The CDR3 has 15 residues. Trimming cost V 0 bases and J 2 bases, with 9 bases left between them. CDR3 protein: CASSVEGGAYNEQFF. The part of the CDR3 DNA that was read is TGTGCCAGCAGCGTAGAAGGGGGGGCCTACAATGAG. The full variable domain, with the rest looked up from reference TRBV9 and TRBJ2-1, is DSGVTQTPKHLITATGQRVTLRCSPRSGDLSVYWYQQSLDQGLQFLIQYYNGEERAKGNILERFSAQQFPDLHSELNLSSLELGDSALYFCASSVEGGAYNEQFFGPGTRLTVL.

With regard to this clone: The read terminates 3 residues before the CDR3 end, so the remaining end is supplied by the germline J gene. The V call is TRBV11-3, the J call TRBJ2-2; the D gene is possibly TRBD2 (6 bases). The germline V gene has CDR1 SGHNT and CDR2 YENEEA. The CDR3 loop spans 14 amino acids. V lost 0 bases and J 4 bases, leaving 6 bases between the germline ends. This CDR3 reads CASSLDGGTGELFF. The CDR3 DNA, read in part, is TGTGCCAGCAGCTTAGACGGGGGCACCGGGGAG.

As to this clone: The CDR3 extends 3 residues past the end of the read, so its final part is completed from the germline J gene. The genes are TRBV20-1 and TRBJ2-7; 11 bases align to TRBD1. The V gene end was trimmed by 6 bases and the J gene end by 5 bases; junction bases not matched to a gene: 6. CDR1 DFQATT and CDR2 SNEGSKA come from the germline V gene (reference sequence). The CDR3 is 13 amino acids. The CDR3 reads CSAPRTGGDEQYF. CDR3 DNA, as far as it was read: TGCAGTGCCCCCCGGACAGGGGGCGACGAG.

CDR3 protein: CASSFGGASYNEQFF. Partial CDR3 DNA: TGTGCCAGCAGCTTCGGCGGGGCCTCCTACAATGAG. This chain uses TRBV7-7 with TRBJ2-1; D might be TRBD2 (6 bases). The read terminates 3 residues ahead of where the CDR3 ends, so the germline J gene completes it. CDR1 is SSHAT and CDR2 is FNYEAQ in the germline V gene (reference sequence). CDR3 length: 15 amino acids. Trimming removed 3 bases at V and 0 bases at J, with 9 bases between.